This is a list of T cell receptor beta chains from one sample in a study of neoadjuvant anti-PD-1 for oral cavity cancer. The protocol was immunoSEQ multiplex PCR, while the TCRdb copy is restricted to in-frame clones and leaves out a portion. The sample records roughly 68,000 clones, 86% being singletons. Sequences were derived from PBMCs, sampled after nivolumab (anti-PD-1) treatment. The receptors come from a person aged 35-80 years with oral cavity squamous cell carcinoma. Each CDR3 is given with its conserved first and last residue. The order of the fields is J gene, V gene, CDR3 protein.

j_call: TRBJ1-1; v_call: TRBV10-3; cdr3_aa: CAISDNVGGKGGAEAFF
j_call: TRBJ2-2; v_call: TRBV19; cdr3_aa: CASSSRGPGELFF
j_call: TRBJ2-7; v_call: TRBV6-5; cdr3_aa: CASSYSKSHIEQYF
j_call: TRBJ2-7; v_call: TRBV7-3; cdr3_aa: CASSSRPAGVHEQYF
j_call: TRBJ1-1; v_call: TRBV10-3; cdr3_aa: CAISVPHGEAFF
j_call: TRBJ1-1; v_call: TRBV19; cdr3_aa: CASSSPGAVMNTEAFF
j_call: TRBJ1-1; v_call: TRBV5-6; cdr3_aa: CASTHGANTEAFF
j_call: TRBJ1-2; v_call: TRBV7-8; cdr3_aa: CASSPVGGILYGYTF
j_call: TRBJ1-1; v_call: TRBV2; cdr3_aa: CASSGQGIEAFF
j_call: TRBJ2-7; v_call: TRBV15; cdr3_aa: CATSRDRRGQGTRSSYEQYF
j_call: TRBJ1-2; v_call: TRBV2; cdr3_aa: CASSELGISGYTF
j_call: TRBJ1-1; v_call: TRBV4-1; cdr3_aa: CASSQFSQGGRTEAFF
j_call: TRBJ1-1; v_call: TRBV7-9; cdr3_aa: CASMENTEAFF
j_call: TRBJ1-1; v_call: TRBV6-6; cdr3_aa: CASRETGIMNTEAFF
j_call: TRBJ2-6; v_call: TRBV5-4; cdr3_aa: CASGQASAGANVLTF
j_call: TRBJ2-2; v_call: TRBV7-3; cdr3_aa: CASSRLAGNTGELFF
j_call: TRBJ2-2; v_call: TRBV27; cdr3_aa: CASSFLEESGELFF
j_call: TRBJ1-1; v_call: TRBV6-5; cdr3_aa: CASRAGSLGAFF
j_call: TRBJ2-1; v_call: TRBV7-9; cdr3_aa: CASSPLVREQFF
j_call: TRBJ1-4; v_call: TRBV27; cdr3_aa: CASRTQGLGEKLFF
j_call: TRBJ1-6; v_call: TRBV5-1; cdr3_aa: CASSFKGADNSPLHF
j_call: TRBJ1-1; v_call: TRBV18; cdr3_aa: CASSPNSRVNTEAFF
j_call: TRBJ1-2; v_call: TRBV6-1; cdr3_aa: CAVCRPLANYGYTF
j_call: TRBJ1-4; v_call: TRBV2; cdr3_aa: CASSRTVNEKLFF
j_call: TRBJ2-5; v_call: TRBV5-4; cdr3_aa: CASSLAGTGGETQYF
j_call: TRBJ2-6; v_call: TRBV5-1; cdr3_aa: CASSLGDRGRWANVLTF
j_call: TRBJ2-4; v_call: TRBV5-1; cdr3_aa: CASSDGHSNIQYF
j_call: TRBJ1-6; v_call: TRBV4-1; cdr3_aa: CASSQAPRTPGSPLHF
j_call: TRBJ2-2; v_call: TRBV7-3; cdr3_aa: CASSLQGNTGELFF
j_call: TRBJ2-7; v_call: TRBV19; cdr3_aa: CASSISASTYEQYF
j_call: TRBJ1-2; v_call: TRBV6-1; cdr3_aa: CASIRDRAQDGYTF
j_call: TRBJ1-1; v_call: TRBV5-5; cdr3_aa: CASSLGVWTEAFF
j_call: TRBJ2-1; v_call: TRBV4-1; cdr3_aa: CASSPIAGDSYNEQFF
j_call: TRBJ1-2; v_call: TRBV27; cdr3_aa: CASTNRGARDSYTF
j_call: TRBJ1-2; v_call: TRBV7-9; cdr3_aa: CASSRGQSPYGYTF
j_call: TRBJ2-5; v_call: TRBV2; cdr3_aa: CASSIRPGGRETQYF
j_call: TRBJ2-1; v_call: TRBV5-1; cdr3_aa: CASSLGGGKTSYNEQFF
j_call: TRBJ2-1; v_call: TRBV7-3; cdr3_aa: CASSPGQGLEQFF
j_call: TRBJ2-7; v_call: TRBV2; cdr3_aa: CASSGRQGYEQYF
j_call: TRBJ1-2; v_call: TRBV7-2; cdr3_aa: CASSLDGVGYTF
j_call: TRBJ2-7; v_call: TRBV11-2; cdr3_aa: CASSLLAGDDEQYF
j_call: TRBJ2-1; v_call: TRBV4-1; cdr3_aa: CASSQSDGTGENEQFF
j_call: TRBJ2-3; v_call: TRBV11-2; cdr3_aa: CASSLPGTDTQYF
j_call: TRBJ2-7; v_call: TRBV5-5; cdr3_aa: CASSFTGGLTSSGQYF
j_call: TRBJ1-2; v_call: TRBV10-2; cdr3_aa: CASSEWSIWQGAGDGYTF
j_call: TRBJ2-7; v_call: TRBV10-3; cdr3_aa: CAISDLRSTEEQYF
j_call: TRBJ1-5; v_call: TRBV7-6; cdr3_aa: CASSSSGVGEPQHF